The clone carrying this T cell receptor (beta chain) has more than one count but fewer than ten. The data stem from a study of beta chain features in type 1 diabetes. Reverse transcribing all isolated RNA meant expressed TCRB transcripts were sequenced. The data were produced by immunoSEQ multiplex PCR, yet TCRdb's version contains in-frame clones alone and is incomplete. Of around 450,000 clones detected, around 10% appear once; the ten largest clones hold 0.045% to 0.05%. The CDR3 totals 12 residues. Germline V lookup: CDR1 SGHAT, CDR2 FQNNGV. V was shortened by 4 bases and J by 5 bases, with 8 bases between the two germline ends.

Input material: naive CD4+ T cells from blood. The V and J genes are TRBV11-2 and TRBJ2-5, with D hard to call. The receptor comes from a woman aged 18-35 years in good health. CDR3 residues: CASSSRRETQYF. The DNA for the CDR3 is TGTGCCAGCAGCTCGAGGCGTGAGACCCAGTACTTC.